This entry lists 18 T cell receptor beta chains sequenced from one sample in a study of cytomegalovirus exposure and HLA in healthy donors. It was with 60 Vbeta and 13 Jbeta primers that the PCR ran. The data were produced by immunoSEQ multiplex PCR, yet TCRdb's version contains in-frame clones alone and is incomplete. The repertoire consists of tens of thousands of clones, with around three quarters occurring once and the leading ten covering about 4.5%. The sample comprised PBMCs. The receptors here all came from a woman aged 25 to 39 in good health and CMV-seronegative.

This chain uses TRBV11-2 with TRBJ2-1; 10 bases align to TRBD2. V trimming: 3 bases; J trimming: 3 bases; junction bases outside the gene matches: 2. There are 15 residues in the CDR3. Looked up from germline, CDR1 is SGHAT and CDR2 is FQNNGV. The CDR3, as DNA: TGTGCCAGCAGCTTCGGGACTAGCGTCTACAATGAGCAGTTCTTC. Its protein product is CASSFGTSVYNEQFF.

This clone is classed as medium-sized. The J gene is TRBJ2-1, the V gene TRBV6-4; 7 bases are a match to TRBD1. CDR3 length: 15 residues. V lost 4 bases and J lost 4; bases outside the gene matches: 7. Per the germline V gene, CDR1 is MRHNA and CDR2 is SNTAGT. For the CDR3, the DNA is TGTGCCAGCAGTGGAACAGGGGAAGGGTACAATGAGCAGTTCTTC. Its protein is CASSGTGEGYNEQFF.

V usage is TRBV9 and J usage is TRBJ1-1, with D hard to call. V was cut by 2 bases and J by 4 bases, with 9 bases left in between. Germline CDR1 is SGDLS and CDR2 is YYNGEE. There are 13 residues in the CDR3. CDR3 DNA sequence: TGTGCCAGCAGCGTTGGGCCCTCCACTGAAGCTTTCTTT. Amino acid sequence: CASSVGPSTEAFF.

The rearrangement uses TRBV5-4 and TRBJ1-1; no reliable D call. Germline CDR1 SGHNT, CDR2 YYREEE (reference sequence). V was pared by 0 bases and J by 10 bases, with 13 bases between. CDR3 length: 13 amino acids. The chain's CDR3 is CASSLERVPTAFF. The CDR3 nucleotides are TGTGCCAGCAGCTTGGAGCGGGTGCCTACAGCTTTCTTT.

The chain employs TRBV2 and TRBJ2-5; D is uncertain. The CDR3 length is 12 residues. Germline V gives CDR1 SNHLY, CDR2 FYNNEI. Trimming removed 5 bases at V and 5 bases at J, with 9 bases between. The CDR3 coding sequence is TGTGCCAGCAGTAATCCGTTTGAGACCCAGTACTTC. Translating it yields CASSNPFETQYF.

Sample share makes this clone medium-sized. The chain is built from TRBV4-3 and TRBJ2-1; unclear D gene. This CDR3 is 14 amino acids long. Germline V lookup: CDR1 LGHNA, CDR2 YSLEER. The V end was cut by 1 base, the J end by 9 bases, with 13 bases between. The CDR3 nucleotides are TGCGCCAGCAGCCAAGTTGTCGAGCTAGGTGAGCAGTTCTTC. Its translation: CASSQVVELGEQFF.

Written as DNA, the CDR3 is TGCAGCGTTGGGGGGGGCGATCAGCCCCAGCATTTT. Its translation: CSVGGGDQPQHF. V and J are TRBV29-1 and TRBJ1-5, with D possibly matching TRBD1 (6 bases). Looked up from germline, CDR1 is SQVTM and CDR2 is ANQGSEA. The V end lost 4 bases, the J end lost 5 bases, and 9 bases lay between the germline ends. The CDR3 spans 12 residues. Full variable domain (missing parts from reference TRBV29-1 and TRBJ1-5): SAVISQKPSRDICQRGTSLTIQCQVDSQVTMMFWYRQQPGQSLTLIATANQGSEATYESGFVIDKFPISRPNLTFSTLTVSNMSPEDSSIYLCSVGGGDQPQHFGDGTRLSIL.

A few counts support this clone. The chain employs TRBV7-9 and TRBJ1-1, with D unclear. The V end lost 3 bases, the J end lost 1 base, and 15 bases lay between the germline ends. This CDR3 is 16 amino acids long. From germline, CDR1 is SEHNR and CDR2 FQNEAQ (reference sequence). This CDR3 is CASSFSYSPGNTEAFF. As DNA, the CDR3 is TGTGCCAGCAGCTTTTCTTACTCGCCGGGGAACACTGAAGCTTTCTTT.

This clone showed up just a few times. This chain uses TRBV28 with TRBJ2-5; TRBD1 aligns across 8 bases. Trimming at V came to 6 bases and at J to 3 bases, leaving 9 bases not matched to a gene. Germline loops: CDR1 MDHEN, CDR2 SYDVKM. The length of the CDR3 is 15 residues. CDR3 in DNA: TGTGCCAGCAGACTGGAGGACAGGGTGGAAGAGACCCAGTACTTC. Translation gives CASRLEDRVEETQYF.

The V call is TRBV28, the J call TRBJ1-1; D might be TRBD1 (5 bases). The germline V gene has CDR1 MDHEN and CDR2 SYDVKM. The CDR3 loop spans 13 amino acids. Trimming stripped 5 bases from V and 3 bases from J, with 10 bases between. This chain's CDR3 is CASSPGEYTEAFF. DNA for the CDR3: TGTGCCAGCAGTCCGGGGGAATACACTGAAGCTTTCTTT. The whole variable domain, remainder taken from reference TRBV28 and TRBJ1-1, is DVKVTQSSRYLVKRTGEKVFLECVQDMDHENMFWYRQDPGLGLRLIYFSYDVKMKEKGDIPEGYSVSREKKERFSLILESASTNQTSMYLCASSPGEYTEAFFGQGTRLTVV.

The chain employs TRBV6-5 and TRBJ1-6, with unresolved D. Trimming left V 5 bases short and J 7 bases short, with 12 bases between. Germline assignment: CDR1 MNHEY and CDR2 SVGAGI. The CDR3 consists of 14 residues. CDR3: CASSRAGSNSPLHF. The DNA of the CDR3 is TGTGCCAGCAGTCGGGCGGGTTCCAATTCACCCCTCCACTTT.

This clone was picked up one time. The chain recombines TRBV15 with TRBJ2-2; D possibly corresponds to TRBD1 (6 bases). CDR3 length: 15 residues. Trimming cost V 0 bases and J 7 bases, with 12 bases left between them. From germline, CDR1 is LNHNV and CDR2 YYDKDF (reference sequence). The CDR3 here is CATSRDIVRGGELFF. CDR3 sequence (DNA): TGTGCCACCAGCAGAGATATTGTCAGGGGCGGGGAGCTGTTTTTT.

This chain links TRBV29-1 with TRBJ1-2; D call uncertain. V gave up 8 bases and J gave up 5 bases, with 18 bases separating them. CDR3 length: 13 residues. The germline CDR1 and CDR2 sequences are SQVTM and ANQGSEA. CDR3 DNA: TGCAGCACCTTGACTCAGTATGCGTATGGCTACACCTTC. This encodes CSTLTQYAYGYTF.

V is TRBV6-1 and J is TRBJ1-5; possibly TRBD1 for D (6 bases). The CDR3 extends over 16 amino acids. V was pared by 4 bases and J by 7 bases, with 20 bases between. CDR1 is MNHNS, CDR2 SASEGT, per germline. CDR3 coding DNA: TGTGCCAGCAGTGTAGAGGGACACCTCCCGCGCCAGCCCCAGCATTTT. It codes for CASSVEGHLPRQPQHF.

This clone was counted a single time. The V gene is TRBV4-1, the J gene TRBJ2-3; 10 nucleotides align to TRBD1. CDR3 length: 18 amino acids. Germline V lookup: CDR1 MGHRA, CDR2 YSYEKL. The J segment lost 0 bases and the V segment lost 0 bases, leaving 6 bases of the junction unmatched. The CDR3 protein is CASSQDSRTGGSTDTQYF. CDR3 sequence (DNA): TGCGCCAGCAGCCAAGATAGCCGGACAGGGGGTAGCACAGATACGCAGTATTTT.

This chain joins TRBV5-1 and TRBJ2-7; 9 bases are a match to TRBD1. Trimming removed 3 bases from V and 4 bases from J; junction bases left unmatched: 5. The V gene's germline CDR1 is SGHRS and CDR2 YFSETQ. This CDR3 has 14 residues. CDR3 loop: CASSSGTGSYEQYF. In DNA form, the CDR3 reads TGCGCCAGCAGCTCCGGGACAGGGTCTTACGAGCAGTACTTC.

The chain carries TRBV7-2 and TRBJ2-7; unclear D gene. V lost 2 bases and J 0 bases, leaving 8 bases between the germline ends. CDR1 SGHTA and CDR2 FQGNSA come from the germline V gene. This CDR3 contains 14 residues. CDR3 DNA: TGTGCCAGCAGCTTATCCTGGAGCTCCTACGAGCAGTACTTC. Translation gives CASSLSWSSYEQYF. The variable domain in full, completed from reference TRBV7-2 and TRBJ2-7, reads GAGVSQSPSNKVTEKGKDVELRCDPISGHTALYWYRQSLGQGLEFLIYFQGNSAPDKSGLPSDRFSAERTGGSVSTLTIQRTQQEDSAVYLCASSLSWSSYEQYFGPGTRLTVT.

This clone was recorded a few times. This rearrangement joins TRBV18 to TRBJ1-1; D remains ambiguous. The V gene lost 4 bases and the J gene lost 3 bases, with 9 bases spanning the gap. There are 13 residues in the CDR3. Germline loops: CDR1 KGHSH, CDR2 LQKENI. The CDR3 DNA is TGTGCCAGCTCACGAGGGTCGGACACTGAAGCTTTCTTT. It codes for CASSRGSDTEAFF.